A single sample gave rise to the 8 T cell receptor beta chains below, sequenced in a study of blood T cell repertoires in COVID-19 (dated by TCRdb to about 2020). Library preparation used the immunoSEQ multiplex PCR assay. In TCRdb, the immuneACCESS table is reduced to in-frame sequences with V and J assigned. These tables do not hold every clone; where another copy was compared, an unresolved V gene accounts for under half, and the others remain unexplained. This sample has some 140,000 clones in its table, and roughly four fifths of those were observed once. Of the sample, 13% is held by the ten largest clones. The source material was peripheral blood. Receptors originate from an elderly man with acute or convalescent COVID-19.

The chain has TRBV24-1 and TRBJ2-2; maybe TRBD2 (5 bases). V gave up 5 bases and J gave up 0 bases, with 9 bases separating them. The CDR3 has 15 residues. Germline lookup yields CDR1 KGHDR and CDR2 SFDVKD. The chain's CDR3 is CATSGPGANTGELFF. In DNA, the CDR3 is TGTGCCACCAGTGGCCCCGGGGCGAACACCGGGGAGCTGTTTTTT.

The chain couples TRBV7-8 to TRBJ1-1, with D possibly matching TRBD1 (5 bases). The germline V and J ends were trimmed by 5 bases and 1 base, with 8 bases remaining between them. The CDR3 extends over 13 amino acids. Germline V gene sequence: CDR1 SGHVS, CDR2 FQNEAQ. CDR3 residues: CASSKTENTEAFF. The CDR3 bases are TGTGCCAGCAGCAAGACAGAGAACACTGAAGCTTTCTTT.

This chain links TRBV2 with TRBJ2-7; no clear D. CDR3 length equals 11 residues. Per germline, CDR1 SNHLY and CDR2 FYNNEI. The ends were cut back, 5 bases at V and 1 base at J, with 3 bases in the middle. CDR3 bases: TGTGCCAGCAGTCCATCCTACGAGCAGTACTTC. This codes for CASSPSYEQYF.

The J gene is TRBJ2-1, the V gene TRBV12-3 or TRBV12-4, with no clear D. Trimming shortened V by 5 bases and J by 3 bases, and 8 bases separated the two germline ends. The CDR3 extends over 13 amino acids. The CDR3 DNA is TGTGCCAGCAGTGAGGAAAACTACAATGAGCAGTTCTTC. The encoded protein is CASSEENYNEQFF.

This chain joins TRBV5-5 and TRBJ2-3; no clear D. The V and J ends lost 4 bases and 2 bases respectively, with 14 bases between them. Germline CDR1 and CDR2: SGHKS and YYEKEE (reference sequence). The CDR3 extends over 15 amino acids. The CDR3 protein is CASSTTPISTDTQYF. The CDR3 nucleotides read TGTGCCAGCAGCACGACACCGATTTCCACAGATACGCAGTATTTT.

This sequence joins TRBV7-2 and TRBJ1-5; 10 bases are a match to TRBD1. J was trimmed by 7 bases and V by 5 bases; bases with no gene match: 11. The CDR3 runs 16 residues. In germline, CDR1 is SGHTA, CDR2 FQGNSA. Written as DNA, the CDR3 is TGTGCCAGCAGCCCCCAGACAGGGGGCGCAGGACAGCCCCAGCATTTT. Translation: CASSPQTGGAGQPQHF.

The CDR3 loop reads CASSETTGAITEAFF. For the CDR3, the DNA is TGTGCCAGCTCAGAGACGACAGGGGCCATCACTGAAGCTTTCTTT. The V gene is TRBV18, the J gene TRBJ1-1; 8 bases agree with TRBD1. The CDR3 has 15 amino acids. Trimming at V came to 5 bases and at J to 4 bases, leaving 9 bases not matched to a gene. The germline V gene has CDR1 KGHSH and CDR2 LQKENI.

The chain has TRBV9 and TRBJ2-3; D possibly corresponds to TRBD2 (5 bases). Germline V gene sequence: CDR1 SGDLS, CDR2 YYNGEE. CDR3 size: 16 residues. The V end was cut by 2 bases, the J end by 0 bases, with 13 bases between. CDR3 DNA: TGTGCCAGCAGCGTCGGGCTAAGCGGCAGCACAGATACGCAGTATTTT. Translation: CASSVGLSGSTDTQYF.